These 16 T cell receptor beta chains came from one sample sequenced in a study of blood T cell repertoires in COVID-19. Some clones are missing from TCRdb's copy, which holds only in-frame ones; the method was immunoSEQ multiplex PCR. The sample includes 25,000 to 35,000 clones, 55% to 80% seen only once; the top ten take roughly 17%. Sequencing was carried out using peripheral blood. These TCRs come from a human donor in a cohort sampled during active COVID-19.

By proportion, this clone is medium-sized. The chain employs TRBV7-9 and TRBJ2-1; 13 positions agree with TRBD2. The V gene's germline CDR1 is SEHNR and CDR2 FQNEAQ (reference sequence). This CDR3 has 18 amino acids. The V gene end was trimmed by 6 bases and the J gene end by 7 bases; junction bases not matched to a gene: 15. CDR3 loop: CASSSNPLAGGPRNEQFF. The CDR3 DNA is TGTGCCAGCAGTTCAAATCCACTAGCGGGAGGGCCGAGGAATGAGCAGTTCTTC.

The chain joins TRBV28 to TRBJ1-5; no clear D gene. The CDR3 runs 14 residues. V gave up 6 bases and J gave up 2 bases, with 11 bases separating them. Germline lookup yields CDR1 MDHEN and CDR2 SYDVKM. DNA for the CDR3: TGTGCCAGCAGCACGAGGGTGCGCAATCAGCCCCAGCATTTT. Protein sequence: CASSTRVRNQPQHF.

The V gene is TRBV6-5, the J gene TRBJ2-7, with 10 nucleotides matching TRBD1. This CDR3 is built from 14 residues. The J segment lost 5 bases and the V segment lost 5 bases, leaving 6 bases of the junction unmatched. Germline V gene data show CDR1 as MNHEY and CDR2 as SVGAGI. DNA of the CDR3: TGTGCCAGCAGTCCGGGACAGGGGAACCACGAGCAGTACTTC. Translation gives CASSPGQGNHEQYF.

V gene TRBV7-9 combines with J gene TRBJ2-3, with D possibly matching TRBD2 (5 bases). With 8 bases removed from V and 6 bases from J, the gap between germline ends came to 9 bases. CDR3 length: 11 residues. Germline V gene lookup returns CDR1 SEHNR and CDR2 FQNEAQ (reference sequence). The CDR3 spells CASGRWDTQYF. DNA of the CDR3: TGTGCCAGCGGGAGATGGGATACGCAGTATTTT.

This chain uses TRBV3-1 (or the pseudogene TRBV3-2) with TRBJ1-5; TRBD1 matches 9 bases. This CDR3 comprises 16 residues. The trim removed 4 bases at V and 0 bases at J, leaving 4 bases unmatched. Germline loops: CDR1 LGHDT, CDR2 YNNKEL (reference sequence). CDR3 residues: CASSPDRGYSNQPQHF. CDR3 DNA: TGTGCCAGCAGCCCTGACAGGGGGTATAGCAATCAGCCCCAGCATTTT.

This clone has a handful of counts. V gene TRBV19 combines with J gene TRBJ1-5; tentative D call: TRBD1 (6 bases). The V end was cut by 0 bases, the J end by 6 bases, with 15 bases between. The CDR3 runs 16 residues. CDR1 and CDR2 from the germline V gene are LNHDA and SQIVND (reference sequence). CDR3: CASSIDKTGRTQPQHF. The CDR3 bases are TGTGCCAGTAGTATAGATAAAACAGGGCGGACTCAGCCCCAGCATTTT.

The V and J genes are TRBV7-9 and TRBJ1-3; D is uncertain. V lost 6 bases and J 0 bases, leaving 15 bases between the germline ends. CDR1 and CDR2 (germline): SEHNR, FQNEAQ (reference sequence). The CDR3 covers 16 residues. CDR3 amino acids: CASRQQTEYSGNTIYF. Written as DNA, the CDR3 is TGTGCCAGCAGGCAACAAACAGAATACTCTGGAAACACCATATATTTT.

This clone was recorded once. The chain uses TRBV5-1 and TRBJ1-1, with 8 bases matching TRBD1. This CDR3 region has 14 residues. Trimming took 4 bases from V and 4 from J; bases not matched to a gene: 6. Germline CDR1 SGHRS, CDR2 YFSETQ. CDR3 region: CASSLTGQVTEAFF. The CDR3 region has the DNA TGCGCCAGCAGCCTAACGGGACAGGTCACTGAAGCTTTCTTT.

The J gene is TRBJ1-1, the V gene TRBV30, with unresolved D. V was trimmed by 8 bases and J by 0 bases, leaving 16 bases between them. Germline V gene sequence: CDR1 GTSNPN, CDR2 SVGIG (reference sequence). This CDR3 has 14 residues. The CDR3 loop reads CASTRRGMNTEAFF. The CDR3 coding sequence is TGTGCCAGTACTCGACGGGGTATGAACACTGAAGCTTTCTTT.

Only a few counts were recorded for this clone. This sequence joins TRBV28 and TRBJ1-5; no firm D call. The germline V gene has CDR1 MDHEN and CDR2 SYDVKM. The CDR3 consists of 16 residues. Trimming shortened V by 3 bases and J by 0 bases, and 12 bases separated the two germline ends. The CDR3 here is CASSFLARISNQPQHF. The CDR3 coding sequence is TGTGCCAGCAGTTTTTTAGCTCGGATTAGCAATCAGCCCCAGCATTTT.

This chain joins TRBV9 and TRBJ2-2; TRBD2 matches 15 bases. Unmatched junction bases numbered 13, after V lost 3 bases and J lost 4 bases. The CDR3 loop spans 20 amino acids. CDR1 and CDR2 from the germline V gene are SGDLS and YYNGEE. DNA for the CDR3: TGTGCCAGCAGCGCGTCCCGGTGGACTAGCGGGAGGGGATCCACCGGGGAGCTGTTTTTT. Residues: CASSASRWTSGRGSTGELFF.

The J gene is TRBJ2-3, the V gene TRBV2; no definite D call. CDR1 SNHLY and CDR2 FYNNEI come from the germline V gene. Trimming removed 8 bases at V and 12 bases at J, with 15 bases between. The CDR3 spans 11 residues. CDR3 sequence reads: CASSDSTGQYF. The CDR3 DNA reads as TGTGCCAGCTCCGACTCCACCGGCCAGTATTTT.

The chain employs TRBV11-1 and TRBJ2-5; TRBD1 matches 7 bases. Trimming removed 0 bases from V and 4 bases from J; junction bases left unmatched: 11. This CDR3 is built from 17 residues. CDR1 SGHAT and CDR2 FQDESV come from the germline V gene (reference sequence). CDR3 residues: CASSLAWGTGVGETQYF. The CDR3, as DNA: TGTGCCAGCAGCTTAGCGTGGGGCACAGGGGTGGGAGAGACCCAGTACTTC. The full variable domain, with the rest looked up from reference TRBV11-1 and TRBJ2-5, is EAEVAQSPRYKITEKSQAVAFWCDPISGHATLYWYRQILGQGPELLVQFQDESVVDDSQLPKDRFSAERLKGVDSTLKIQPAELGDSAMYLCASSLAWGTGVGETQYFGPGTRLLVL.

This clone was counted between two and nine times. V and J are TRBV2 and TRBJ1-5, with 7 bases identical to TRBD1. Germline CDR1 reads SNHLY; CDR2 reads FYNNEI. The CDR3 length is 15 residues. Losses at the gene ends were 5 bases for V and 13 bases for J; bases not matched to a gene: 17. The CDR3 nucleotides read TGTGCCAGCAGTCTATACCCTACGACGGCAGGGGGGCAGCATTTT. Translating it yields CASSLYPTTAGGQHF.

This chain links TRBV4-3 with TRBJ1-2; D is possibly TRBD1 (5 bases). V lost 6 bases and J 4 bases, leaving 15 bases between the germline ends. The CDR3 loop spans 14 amino acids. Germline assignment: CDR1 LGHNA and CDR2 YSLEER. The CDR3 loop reads CASSDSRTIYGYTF. In nucleotides, the CDR3 is TGCGCCAGCAGTGACAGTAGGACTATCTATGGCTACACCTTC.

The V and J genes are TRBV19 and TRBJ2-3; 8 nucleotides agree with TRBD1. The CDR3 length is 14 residues. Germline V gene sequence: CDR1 LNHDA, CDR2 SQIVND (reference sequence). Losses at the gene ends were 6 bases for V and 4 bases for J; bases not matched to a gene: 6. The CDR3 is CASRLGTGADTQYF. Written as DNA, the CDR3 is TGTGCCAGTAGACTAGGGACAGGTGCAGATACGCAGTATTTT.